This T cell receptor (beta chain) was recorded in a study of radiotherapy plus CTLA-4 blockade in lung cancer. General study points: Together with interferon-beta, which increased in serum after radiation, early dynamic changes in blood T cell clones were reportedly the best predictors of response.

Between the trimmed V and J ends, which lost 3 bases and 2 bases, there was a span of 23 bases. This CDR3 is 18 amino acids long. Per germline, CDR1 KGHSH and CDR2 LQKENI. Sequencing was performed with immunoSEQ multiplex PCR; in TCRdb, only in-frame clones are kept and a portion is missing. The sample holds under 35,000 clones, around 70% seen once. This clone was found once. Its target is not known. Focal radiation plus CTLA-4 blockade with ipilimumab was administered to patients who had chemo-refractory metastatic non-small-cell lung cancer. The chain joins TRBV18 to TRBJ2-7; D is possibly TRBD1 (6 bases). The input for sequencing was peripheral blood, taken from a patient treated with radiotherapy plus ipilimumab. The clonotype originates from a human donor with non-small cell lung cancer whose response to radiotherapy plus ipilimumab could not be evaluated. Here the CDR3 reads CASSPYYNTRTATYEQYF. The CDR3 DNA follows: TGTGCCAGCTCACCTTACTATAACACCCGGACAGCAACCTACGAGCAGTACTTC. The full variable domain, its missing parts supplied by reference TRBV18 and TRBJ2-7, is NAGVMQNPRHLVRRRGQEARLRCSPMKGHSHVYWYRQLPEEGLKFMVYLQKENIIDESGMPKERFSAEFPKEGPSILRIQQVVRGDSAAYFCASSPYYNTRTATYEQYFGPGTRLTVT.